This is a list of T cell receptor beta chains from one sample in a study of T cell responses to AZD1222 COVID-19 vaccine. Libraries were prepared by immunoSEQ multiplex PCR; TCRdb keeps only in-frame clonotypes and omits some of them. The sample records under 35,000 clones, roughly nine tenths being singletons. Material: peripheral blood, obtained on day 0 of AZD1222 vaccination. The source is an adult in good health. CDR3s include the opening cysteine and the closing phenylalanine or tryptophan. The D gene is left open where the match is weak. Size is stated for part of the rows, as once, few or many counts, or as a class when the clone is expanded.

v_call	clone_size	d_call	j_call	cdr3_aa	cdr3_nt
TRBV6-5	NA	NA	TRBJ1-4	CASTPSWGGGGLFF	TGTGCCAGCACTCCCTCGTGGGGGGGTGGTGGGCTGTTTTTT
TRBV5-4	few	TRBD1	TRBJ1-2	CASSLNRGYGYTF	TGTGCCAGCAGCTTGAACAGGGGCTATGGCTACACCTTC
TRBV3-1/TRBV3-2	NA	NA	TRBJ2-1	CASSQDVREQFF	TGTGCCAGCAGCCAAGATGTAAGGGAGCAGTTCTTC
TRBV7-2	few	TRBD2	TRBJ2-3	CASSPRGQRGSTDTQYF	TGTGCCAGCAGCCCTAGAGGCCAGCGGGGGAGCACAGATACGCAGTATTTT
TRBV24-1	NA	NA	TRBJ1-4	CATSDLYLLLGEKLFF	TGTGCCACCAGTGATTTGTACCTTCTGCTAGGTGAAAAACTGTTTTTT
TRBV7-9	NA	NA	TRBJ2-3	CASSLRPGKDTDTQYF	TGTGCCAGCAGCTTACGGCCAGGGAAGGATACAGATACGCAGTATTTT
TRBV18	NA	NA	TRBJ2-3	CASSETGGLDTQYF	TGTGCCAGCTCGGAGACGGGGGGCCTAGATACGCAGTATTTT
TRBV6-5	NA	NA	TRBJ2-3	CASSYSSAPGTDTQYF	TGTGCCAGCAGTTACTCCAGCGCCCCAGGAACAGATACGCAGTATTTT
TRBV7-2	NA	NA	TRBJ1-6	CASSLARTNSPLHF	TGTGCCAGCAGCTTAGCAAGAACTAATTCACCCCTCCACTTT
TRBV27	NA	NA	TRBJ1-6	CASRNTNYNSPLHF	TGTGCCAGCAGAAACACCAACTATAATTCACCCCTCCACTTT
TRBV5-1	NA	TRBD1	TRBJ1-1	CASSQGTGRSNTEAFF	TGCGCCAGCAGCCAAGGGACAGGGCGATCGAACACTGAAGCTTTCTTT
TRBV19	NA	NA	TRBJ1-1	CASSRLGAPKSMNTEAFF	TGTGCCAGTAGTCGCCTGGGCGCCCCTAAGTCTATGAACACTGAAGCTTTCTTT
TRBV18	NA	NA	TRBJ1-6	CASSPRHTGNSPLHF	TGTGCCAGCTCACCCCGGCACACTGGTAATTCACCCCTCCACTTT
TRBV7-7	NA	NA	TRBJ2-2	CASSLRGPGTGELFF	TGTGCCAGCAGCTTAAGAGGGCCCGGCACCGGGGAGCTGTTTTTT
TRBV3-1/TRBV3-2	NA	TRBD2	TRBJ2-1	CASSLRGTSGGSEQFF	TGTGCCAGCAGCCTAAGGGGAACTAGCGGGGGAAGTGAGCAGTTCTTC
TRBV7-2	NA	TRBD1	TRBJ1-1	CASSLATGDRAYF	TGTGCCAGCAGCTTAGCAACTGGGGACAGGGCTTACTTT
TRBV5-8	NA	NA	TRBJ1-1	CASSRGLGRGSTEAFF	TGTGCCAGCAGCAGAGGGTTGGGGCGCGGGAGCACTGAAGCTTTCTTT
TRBV7-2	NA	NA	TRBJ1-5	CASSLRAQVWQPQHF	TGTGCCAGCAGCTTAAGGGCACAGGTCTGGCAGCCCCAGCATTTT
TRBV27	NA	NA	TRBJ2-7	CASRRTKSYEQYF	TGTGCCAGCAGGCGGACAAAATCCTACGAGCAGTACTTC
TRBV7-9	NA	NA	TRBJ1-2	CASSLAAGGTNYGYTF	TGTGCCAGCAGCTTAGCAGCGGGCGGGACGAACTATGGCTACACCTTC
TRBV4-2	NA	NA	TRBJ1-2	CASSQGGLISYGYTF	TGTGCCAGCAGCCAAGGGGGACTGATCTCCTATGGCTACACCTTC
TRBV5-1	NA	TRBD1	TRBJ2-7	CASSSDRGRKDEQYF	TGCGCCAGCAGCTCTGACAGGGGGCGCAAGGACGAGCAGTACTTC
TRBV3-1/TRBV3-2	NA	NA	TRBJ1-1	CASSQDTSAREAFF	TGTGCCAGCAGCCAAGATACGTCGGCCCGTGAAGCTTTCTTT
TRBV7-2	NA	TRBD2	TRBJ2-1	CASSRRLASGGAYNEQFF	TGTGCCAGCAGCCGCCGGTTGGCTAGCGGGGGGGCCTACAATGAGCAGTTCTTC
TRBV7-8	NA	TRBD2	TRBJ2-1	CASSPSGGAYNEQFF	TGTGCCAGCAGCCCTAGCGGGGGGGCCTACAATGAGCAGTTCTTC
TRBV7-9	NA	NA	TRBJ2-1	CASSLGVGALYNEQFF	TGTGCCAGCAGCTTAGGGGTGGGGGCCCTCTACAATGAGCAGTTCTTC
TRBV11-3	NA	TRBD1	TRBJ2-6	CASSPGTGVSGANVLTF	TGTGCCAGCAGCCCCGGGACAGGGGTCTCTGGGGCCAACGTCCTGACTTTC
TRBV2	NA	TRBD2	TRBJ2-3	CASAVLAGGTDTQYF	TGTGCCAGCGCCGTACTAGCGGGGGGCACAGATACGCAGTATTTT
TRBV3-1/TRBV3-2	NA	NA	TRBJ2-7	CASSQGRDYHEQYF	TGTGCCAGCAGCCAAGGTCGGGATTACCACGAGCAGTACTTC
TRBV30	NA	NA	TRBJ1-2	CAWRGQPYGYTF	TGTGCCTGGAGAGGACAGCCATATGGCTACACCTTC
TRBV7-2	once	NA	TRBJ2-7	CASSFIDRRSYEQYF	TGTGCCAGCAGCTTCATTGACCGCCGCTCCTACGAGCAGTACTTC
TRBV5-4	NA	TRBD1	TRBJ1-6	CASSQGTGINSPLHF	TGTGCCAGCAGCCAAGGGACAGGGATAAATTCACCCCTCCACTTT
TRBV28	NA	TRBD2	TRBJ2-6	CASIGGGVTSGANVLTF	TGTGCCAGCATCGGGGGAGGGGTTACGTCTGGGGCCAACGTCCTGACTTTC